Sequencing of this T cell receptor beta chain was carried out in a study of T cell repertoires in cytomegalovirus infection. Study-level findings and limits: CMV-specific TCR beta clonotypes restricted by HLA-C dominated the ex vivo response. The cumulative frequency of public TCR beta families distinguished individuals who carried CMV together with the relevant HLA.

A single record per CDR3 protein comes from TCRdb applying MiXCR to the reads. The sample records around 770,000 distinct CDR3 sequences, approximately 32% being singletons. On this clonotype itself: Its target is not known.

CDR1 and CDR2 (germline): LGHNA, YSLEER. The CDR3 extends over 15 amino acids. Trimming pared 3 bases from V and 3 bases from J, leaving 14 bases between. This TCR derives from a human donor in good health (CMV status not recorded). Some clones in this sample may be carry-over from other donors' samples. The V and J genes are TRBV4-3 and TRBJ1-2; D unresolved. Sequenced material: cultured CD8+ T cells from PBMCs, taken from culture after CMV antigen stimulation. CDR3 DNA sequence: TGCGCCAGCAGCCAGCCGAATCCCAGCCACTATGGCTACACCTTC. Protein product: CASSQPNPSHYGYTF.